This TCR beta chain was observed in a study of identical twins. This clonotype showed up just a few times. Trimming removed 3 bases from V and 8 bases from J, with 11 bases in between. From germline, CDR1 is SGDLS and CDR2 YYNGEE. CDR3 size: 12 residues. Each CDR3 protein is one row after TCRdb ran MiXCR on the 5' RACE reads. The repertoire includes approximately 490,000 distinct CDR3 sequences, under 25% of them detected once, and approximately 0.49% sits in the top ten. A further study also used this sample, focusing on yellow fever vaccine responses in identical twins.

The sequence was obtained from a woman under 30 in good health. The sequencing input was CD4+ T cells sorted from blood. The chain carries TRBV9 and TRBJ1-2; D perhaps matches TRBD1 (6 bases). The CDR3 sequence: CASSEDSSGYTF. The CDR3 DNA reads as TGTGCCAGCAGCGAGGACAGCTCCGGCTACACCTTC.